What follows are 30 T cell receptor beta chains derived from one specimen sequenced in a study of shared clonotypes between healthy human individuals. Measured with immunoSEQ multiplex PCR; TCRdb has only the in-frame clones, and not every one. This repertoire shows more than 550,000 clones, around 90% found once; its top ten account for about a third. The sequencing sample was made of memory CD8+ T cells from PBMCs. Subset given: CD45RO+ cells pooled with CCR7-negative TemRA cells. The receptors were sampled from a young man in good health. Some clones in this sample may be carry-over from other donors' samples.

J is TRBJ2-7 and V is TRBV29-1; TRBD2 is a possible D gene (6 bases). The CDR3 runs to 15 residues. The ends were cut back, 2 bases at V and 3 bases at J, with 17 bases in the middle. Germline assignment: CDR1 SQVTM and CDR2 ANQGSEA. Written as DNA, the CDR3 is TGCAGCGTTGAAAAGCTAGGAGGGTTGATCTACGAGCAGTACTTC. Protein: CSVEKLGGLIYEQYF.

For this clone: One end of the junction fails to match germline, which may point to a read error. This chain uses TRBV7-9 with TRBJ2-7; the match to TRBD2 covers 7 bases. The CDR3 is made up of 15 amino acids. The germline CDR1 and CDR2 sequences are SEHNR and FQNEAQ (reference sequence). The CDR3 coding sequence is TGCGCCAGCAGCCACCCCGGGACTACGGCCTACGAGCAGTACTTC. As protein: CASSHPGTTAYEQYF.

This chain links TRBV9 with TRBJ2-1; the match to TRBD2 covers 10 bases. The CDR3 extends over 15 amino acids. The V gene end was trimmed by 4 bases and the J gene end by 9 bases; junction bases not matched to a gene: 10. Germline V lookup: CDR1 SGDLS, CDR2 YYNGEE. The CDR3 region is CASSLSGTSVGEQFF. The CDR3 bases are TGTGCCAGCAGCCTTTCAGGGACTAGCGTTGGTGAGCAGTTCTTC.

J is TRBJ2-7 and V is TRBV28; TRBD1 aligns across 7 bases. V shed 6 bases, J shed 2 bases, and the junction held 7 bases outside the gene matches. CDR1 is MDHEN, CDR2 SYDVKM, per germline. The CDR3 totals 14 residues. DNA for the CDR3: TGTGCCAGCAGCCTCCGGGACAGCCCCTACGAGCAGTACTTC. Its translation is CASSLRDSPYEQYF.

The chain carries TRBV18 and TRBJ1-1; maybe TRBD1 (5 bases). V gave up 2 bases and J gave up 0 bases, with 16 bases separating them. The V gene's germline CDR1 is KGHSH and CDR2 LQKENI. The CDR3 spans 17 residues. The CDR3 coding sequence is TGTGCCAGCTCACCATATCGCGCAGGGAAGATGAACACTGAAGCTTTCTTT. This codes for CASSPYRAGKMNTEAFF.

The chain recombines TRBV4-3 with TRBJ2-1; D remains ambiguous. Deletions cut 4 bases from V and 0 bases from J, with 16 bases between. The CDR3 runs 17 residues. Per the germline V gene, CDR1 is LGHNA and CDR2 is YSLEER. DNA of the CDR3: TGCGCCAGCAGCCCGGGCTCGGACGCGAGCTCCTACAATGAGCAGTTCTTC. Translation gives CASSPGSDASSYNEQFF.

This chain uses TRBV28 with TRBJ2-7; the match to TRBD2 covers 13 bases. CDR1 is MDHEN, CDR2 SYDVKM, per germline. V was pared by 11 bases and J by 5 bases, with 9 bases of the junction left unmatched. CDR3 length: 14 residues. This chain's CDR3 is CAGGGGLAGNEQYF. CDR3 bases: TGTGCCGGGGGCGGGGGACTAGCGGGAAACGAGCAGTACTTC.

The J gene is TRBJ2-3, the V gene TRBV9, with D perhaps being TRBD1 or TRBD2 (5 bases each). The germline V gene has CDR1 SGDLS and CDR2 YYNGEE. V was trimmed by 2 bases and J by 0 bases, leaving 10 bases between them. The CDR3 is 15 amino acids. The CDR3 loop reads CASSVGTQSTDTQYF. Here the CDR3 DNA reads TGTGCCAGCAGCGTCGGGACGCAGAGCACAGATACGCAGTATTTT.

The chain recombines TRBV30 with TRBJ1-6; D uncertain. This CDR3 has 12 amino acids. Per germline, CDR1 GTSNPN and CDR2 SVGIG (reference sequence). Deletions cut 3 bases from V and 11 bases from J, with 11 bases between. CDR3 bases: TGTGCCTGGAGGACCTTAGAGCCACCCCTCCACTTT. Encoded protein: CAWRTLEPPLHF.

This sequence joins TRBV2 and TRBJ2-2; D is perhaps TRBD1 (5 bases). Germline V lookup: CDR1 SNHLY, CDR2 FYNNEI. Trimming cost V 4 bases and J 3 bases, with 18 bases left between them. The CDR3 spans 17 residues. The DNA for the CDR3 is TGTGCCAGCAGTGCCCCCCGAGGTGTCAGGGACACCGGGGAGCTGTTTTTT. Its translation is CASSAPRGVRDTGELFF.

Points on this clone: In the same sample, other DNA sequences code for this CDR3. The CDR3 DNA sequence: TGTGCCAGTAGTATCTCCGGCGAGGGAGCTGGAAACACCATATATTTT. Translated, it gives CASSISGEGAGNTIYF. The rearrangement joins TRBV19 to TRBJ1-3; D is unclear. This CDR3 spans 16 amino acids. Germline CDR1 LNHDA, CDR2 SQIVND (reference sequence). Trimming pared 3 bases from V and 2 bases from J, leaving 14 bases between.

The chain is built from TRBV28 and TRBJ1-1; 7 nucleotides agree with TRBD1. The CDR3 consists of 15 residues. J lost 3 bases, V lost 2 bases, and 6 bases had no gene match. Germline V gives CDR1 MDHEN, CDR2 SYDVKM. The CDR3 is CASSLRQGLDTEAFF. The CDR3 nucleotides read TGTGCCAGCAGTTTAAGACAGGGTTTGGACACTGAAGCTTTCTTT.

This chain joins TRBV7-8 and TRBJ2-1, with a weak D call TRBD2 (6 bases). The CDR3 is 13 residues long. Trimming took 5 bases from V and 4 from J, leaving 9 bases between them. Germline lookup yields CDR1 SGHVS and CDR2 FQNEAQ. CDR3 residues: CASSRGSYNEQFF. The CDR3 DNA sequence: TGTGCCAGCAGCCGGGGGTCGTACAATGAGCAGTTCTTC.

The chain joins TRBV6-5 to TRBJ1-3; D unresolved. The CDR3 is 16 residues long. The germline V gene encodes CDR1 MNHEY and CDR2 SVGAGI. The V end lost 0 bases, the J end lost 0 bases, and 9 bases lay between the germline ends. As DNA, the CDR3 is TGTGCCAGCAGTTACTCGAACCCGGACTCTGGAAACACCATATATTTT. Translation: CASSYSNPDSGNTIYF.

The gene calls are TRBV15 and TRBJ2-7; TRBD2 matches 12 bases. V shed 5 bases and J 4 bases; nucleotides not matched to a gene: 3. The germline gives CDR1 LNHNV, CDR2 YYDKDF (reference sequence). CDR3 length: 14 residues. Here the CDR3 DNA reads TGTGCCACCAGCCTGACTAGCGGGAGTTACGAGCAGTACTTC. This sequence encodes CATSLTSGSYEQYF.

V is TRBV28 and J is TRBJ2-1; 10 positions agree with TRBD1. From germline, CDR1 is MDHEN and CDR2 SYDVKM. Losses at the gene ends were 6 bases for V and 6 bases for J; bases not matched to a gene: 8. The CDR3 contains 15 residues. The CDR3 DNA reads TGTGCCAGCAGCCCATACGGGACAGGGGTCAATGAGCAGTTCTTC. Protein: CASSPYGTGVNEQFF.

This sequence joins TRBV4-1 and TRBJ2-7, with 7 bases lining up with TRBD1. CDR3 length: 15 amino acids. V lost 2 bases, J lost 2 bases, and 6 bases stayed unmatched. CDR1 MGHRA and CDR2 YSYEKL come from the germline V gene. The DNA of the CDR3 is TGCGCCAGCAGCCAACGGGACAGCATCGCCTACGAGCAGTACTTC. This encodes CASSQRDSIAYEQYF.

The CDR3 spells CASTVGRGASETQYF. In nucleotides, the CDR3 is TGTGCCAGCACAGTGGGCAGGGGTGCCTCAGAGACCCAGTACTTC. V gene TRBV6-5 combines with J gene TRBJ2-5, with TRBD1 as a possible D gene (6 bases). Per germline, CDR1 MNHEY and CDR2 SVGAGI. The germline V and J ends were trimmed by 7 bases and 4 bases, with 19 bases remaining between them. This CDR3 region has 15 residues.

The chain combines TRBV27 with TRBJ1-4; D call uncertain. Germline V lookup: CDR1 MNHEY, CDR2 SMNVEV (reference sequence). The CDR3 spans 14 residues. V lost 9 bases and J 1 base, leaving 12 bases between the germline ends. CDR3 protein: CASSPRGTNEKLFF. The CDR3 DNA reads TGTGCCAGTTCCCCCCGGGGAACTAATGAAAAACTGTTTTTT.

This rearrangement joins TRBV4-3 to TRBJ2-7; 9 nucleotides line up with TRBD2. J gave up 3 bases and V 4 bases, and 4 bases lay outside the gene matches. The CDR3 totals 14 residues. The V gene's germline CDR1 is LGHNA and CDR2 YSLEER. The CDR3 spells CASSLSSGSYEQYF. In nucleotides, the CDR3 is TGCGCCAGCAGCCTGAGTAGCGGGAGCTACGAGCAGTACTTC.

The genes are TRBV5-4 and TRBJ2-7; weak D call: TRBD2 (7 bases). V was shortened by 1 base and J by 8 bases, with 16 bases between the two germline ends. The CDR3 has 14 amino acids. Germline V lookup: CDR1 SGHNT, CDR2 YYREEE (reference sequence). The CDR3 nucleotides are TGTGCCAGCAGCTTGTGGGGGGGGGCCGACCAGCAGTACTTC. This translates into CASSLWGGADQQYF.

This chain joins TRBV28 and TRBJ1-2, with D maybe TRBD1 (6 bases). Germline CDR1 reads MDHEN; CDR2 reads SYDVKM. Trimming left V 5 bases short and J 3 bases short, with 10 bases between. The CDR3 spans 13 residues. CDR3 protein: CASSPRGDYGYTF. DNA for the CDR3: TGTGCCAGCAGTCCCAGGGGCGACTATGGCTACACCTTC.

The chain joins TRBV19 to TRBJ1-5; possibly TRBD1 for D (5 bases). With 5 bases removed from V and 1 base from J, the gap between germline ends came to 9 bases. The CDR3 loop spans 14 amino acids. Germline loops: CDR1 LNHDA, CDR2 SQIVND (reference sequence). CDR3 in amino acids: CASSGEGSNQPQHF. The CDR3 DNA is TGTGCCAGTAGTGGGGAGGGGAGCAATCAGCCCCAGCATTTT.

This chain connects TRBV7-4 to TRBJ1-5, with D unclear. V lost 1 base to trimming and J lost 5 bases, with 3 bases between them. CDR1 and CDR2 from the germline V gene are SGHVT and SQSDAQ. CDR3 length equals 12 residues. The CDR3 protein is CASSLGDQPQHF. DNA for the CDR3: TGTGCCAGCAGCTTAGGGGATCAGCCCCAGCATTTT.

This chain connects TRBV14 to TRBJ2-7; unclear D gene. The ends were cut back, 0 bases at V and 6 bases at J, with 15 bases in the middle. CDR1 SGHDN and CDR2 FVKESK come from the germline V gene. CDR3 length: 15 amino acids. The CDR3 is CASSQEQNSVPEQYF. In DNA form, the CDR3 reads TGTGCCAGCAGCCAAGAACAAAATTCGGTCCCCGAGCAGTACTTC.

The rearrangement joins TRBV27 to TRBJ2-7, with D uncertain. The CDR3 runs to 13 residues. Germline assignment: CDR1 MNHEY and CDR2 SMNVEV (reference sequence). Between the trimmed V and J ends, which lost 3 bases and 4 bases, there was a span of 10 bases. In nucleotides, the CDR3 is TGTGCCAGCAGTTTGCAGATCACATACGAGCAGTACTTC. This sequence encodes CASSLQITYEQYF.

This clone appeared a single time. The chain employs TRBV5-6 and TRBJ1-2; D is perhaps TRBD1 (5 bases). This CDR3 contains 15 residues. From germline, CDR1 is SGHDT and CDR2 YYEEEE. Trimming took off 3 bases at V and 4 bases at J, with 16 bases between the two ends. The DNA for the CDR3 is TGTGCCAGCAGCTACGGTACGGGACCATTCTATGGCTACACCTTC. Its protein product is CASSYGTGPFYGYTF.

This clone was picked up one time. The chain recombines TRBV4-2 with TRBJ2-7; 10 bases agree with TRBD2. This CDR3 is 14 amino acids long. CDR1 is LGHNA, CDR2 YNFKEQ, per germline. J lost 2 bases, V lost 4 bases, and 2 bases had no gene match. CDR3 in amino acids: CASSPSGRAYEQYF. CDR3 DNA: TGTGCCAGCAGCCCGAGCGGGAGGGCCTACGAGCAGTACTTC.

The J gene is TRBJ1-4, the V gene TRBV4-1, with a tentative D call TRBD1 (5 bases). CDR3 size: 16 residues. CDR1 is MGHRA and CDR2 is YSYEKL in the germline V gene. V lost 1 base and J 2 bases, leaving 11 bases between the germline ends. The CDR3 sequence: CASSQVGGYTNEKLFF. For the CDR3, the DNA is TGCGCCAGCAGCCAAGTTGGGGGGTATACTAATGAAAAACTGTTTTTT.

CDR3 sequence (DNA): TGTGCCAGCAGTTTTCGGGGGCGATACGAGCAGTACTTC. It codes for CASSFRGRYEQYF. V and J are TRBV27 and TRBJ2-7; D is tentatively TRBD1 or TRBD2 (6 bases each). Germline CDR1 MNHEY, CDR2 SMNVEV (reference sequence). CDR3 length equals 13 residues. Deletions cut 3 bases from V and 4 bases from J, with 10 bases between.